Sequencing of this TCR beta chain was carried out in a study of blood T cell repertoires in COVID-19. Germline V gene sequence: CDR1 LNHDA, CDR2 SQIVND (reference sequence). This CDR3 is built from 14 residues. V lost 2 bases and J 5 bases, leaving 12 bases between the germline ends. Using immunoSEQ multiplex PCR, the repertoire was profiled, and TCRdb retains in-frame clones only, with some absent. Of 30,000 to 40,000 clones in the sample, roughly nine tenths were seen once. This receptor was taken from a woman aged 30 to 39 in a cohort sampled during active COVID-19. The sequenced sample consisted of peripheral blood. The chain links TRBV19 to TRBJ1-1; D might be TRBD1 (5 bases). In DNA form, the CDR3 reads TGTGCCAGTAGTATATTTACAGGTTCTACTGAAGCTTTCTTT. Translated: CASSIFTGSTEAFF.